These 6 T cell receptor beta chains share one sample of origin, sequenced in a study of T cell repertoires in cytomegalovirus infection. TCRdb used MiXCR to reprocess the reads, holding one entry per CDR3 protein. The sample contains 150,000 to 200,000 distinct CDR3 sequences, 8% to 10% of which appear only once. The sequenced sample was PBMCs. The source of these receptors is a human donor in good health (CMV status not recorded). Some clones in this sample may be carry-over from other donors' samples.

The J gene is TRBJ2-3, the V gene TRBV28; 9 bases fit TRBD2. The CDR3 sequence is 16 residues long. V lost 3 bases, J lost 7 bases, and 11 bases stayed unmatched. Germline V lookup: CDR1 MDHEN, CDR2 SYDVKM. CDR3 DNA: TGTGCCAGCAGTTTTCCAAGCGGGAGGTCCCGGAATACGCAGTATTTT. It codes for CASSFPSGRSRNTQYF.

This clonotype was recorded at least ten times. The chain carries TRBV28 and TRBJ1-4; D gene uncertain. The ends were cut back, 6 bases at V and 4 bases at J, with 12 bases in the middle. The germline V gene has CDR1 MDHEN and CDR2 SYDVKM. This CDR3 contains 14 residues. The CDR3 nucleotides read TGTGCCAGCAGGGACGGAGACCTTAATGAAAAACTGTTTTTT. Residues: CASRDGDLNEKLFF.

The V call is TRBV18, the J call TRBJ2-7, with D uncertain. Trimming shortened V by 5 bases and J by 3 bases, and 8 bases separated the two germline ends. CDR3 length: 12 amino acids. Germline values: CDR1 KGHSH, CDR2 LQKENI. This CDR3 reads CASSEGVYEQYF. The CDR3 DNA reads TGTGCCAGCTCAGAAGGTGTCTACGAGCAGTACTTC. The full variable domain, completed using reference TRBV18 and TRBJ2-7, is NAGVMQNPRHLVRRRGQEARLRCSPMKGHSHVYWYRQLPEEGLKFMVYLQKENIIDESGMPKERFSAEFPKEGPSILRIQQVVRGDSAAYFCASSEGVYEQYFGPGTRLTVT.

This clonotype appeared many times. This chain links TRBV28 with TRBJ1-3, with no clear D. Germline CDR1 MDHEN, CDR2 SYDVKM. Trimming pared 5 bases from V and 0 bases from J, leaving 14 bases between. The CDR3 runs 16 residues. CDR3 DNA: TGTGCCAGCAGTCCCCGGGCAGGAACCTCTGGAAACACCATATATTTT. Encoded protein: CASSPRAGTSGNTIYF.

This clonotype was found many times. The chain joins TRBV7-2 to TRBJ1-1; D not certain. Germline V gene lookup returns CDR1 SGHTA and CDR2 FQGNSA. With 1 base removed from V and 1 base from J, the gap between germline ends came to 7 bases. This CDR3 spans 14 amino acids. The chain's CDR3 is CASSLVGKNTEAFF. The CDR3 DNA reads as TGTGCCAGCAGCTTAGTTGGGAAGAACACTGAAGCTTTCTTT.

This clonotype appeared many times. The chain combines TRBV27 with TRBJ1-1; no clear D gene. The CDR3 length is 14 residues. Germline lookup yields CDR1 MNHEY and CDR2 SMNVEV (reference sequence). The V end was cut by 6 bases, the J end by 4 bases, with 15 bases between. In DNA form, the CDR3 reads TGTGCCAGCAGCAAGAGGACCTTAAGCACTGAAGCTTTCTTT. Translated: CASSKRTLSTEAFF.